The 22 T cell receptor beta chains listed next were all sequenced from one sample in a study of blood T cells in healthy people across ages. A second PCR of 7 to 11 cycles used a sample-barcoded 5' primer and a J-beta primer mix. TCRdb used MiXCR to reprocess the 5' RACE reads, holding one entry per CDR3 protein. The repertoire holds 2 million or so distinct CDR3 sequences, with around 50% as singletons. The sequenced sample consisted of blood. These receptor sequences come from a woman aged 40 to 49 in good health.

The rearrangement links TRBV3-1 to TRBJ2-7; D call uncertain. The CDR3 is 13 amino acids. Germline-derived CDR1 and CDR2 are LGHDT and YNNKEL (reference sequence). V lost 2 bases, J lost 3 bases, and 8 bases lay in between. The CDR3 region is CASSQSSGYEQYF. The DNA of the CDR3 is TGTGCCAGCAGCCAATCGTCGGGCTACGAGCAGTACTTC.

The chain is built from TRBV7-8 and TRBJ2-7; the D gene is possibly TRBD1 (6 bases). V gave up 4 bases and J gave up 12 bases, with 34 bases separating them. Germline V gene lookup returns CDR1 SGHVS and CDR2 FQNEAQ. The CDR3 totals 18 residues. The DNA for the CDR3 is TGTGCCAGCAGCTCACACTGGGGGCCGGCAGGTAGCAAAGAGACCCGGTACTTC. Translating gives CASSSHWGPAGSKETRYF. Using reference TRBV7-8 and TRBJ2-7 for the parts outside the CDR3, the full variable domain is GAGVSQSPRYKVAKRGQDVALRCDPISGHVSLFWYQQALGQGPEFLTYFQNEAQLDKSGLPSDRFFAERPEGSVSTLKIQRTQQEDSAVYLCASSSHWGPAGSKETRYFGPGTRLTVT.

Written as DNA, the CDR3 is TGTGCCATCAGTGAGGCCGGGACAGACGGTCTGTTTTTT. It encodes CAISEAGTDGLFF. The rearrangement uses TRBV10-3 and TRBJ1-4; TRBD1 matches 7 bases. The CDR3 runs to 13 residues. Germline V gene lookup returns CDR1 ENHRY and CDR2 SYGVKD. The V gene end was trimmed by 2 bases and the J gene end by 14 bases; junction bases not matched to a gene: 8.

This clonotype has a single count. The rearrangement joins TRBV28 to TRBJ2-3; 10 positions agree with TRBD1. Unmatched junction bases numbered 12, after V lost 5 bases and J lost 7 bases. Per germline, CDR1 MDHEN and CDR2 SYDVKM. This CDR3 spans 16 amino acids. CDR3: CASSVTGTGEHHTQYF. As DNA, the CDR3 is TGTGCCAGCAGTGTGACCGGGACAGGGGAACACCATACGCAGTATTTT.

V and J are TRBV7-2 and TRBJ1-2; D is uncertain. The CDR3 extends over 14 amino acids. The germline CDR1 and CDR2 sequences are SGHTA and FQGNSA. V lost 5 bases to trimming and J lost 2 bases, with 12 bases between them. CDR3 loop: CASSPTPGNYGYTF. In DNA, the CDR3 is TGTGCCAGCAGCCCAACCCCTGGGAACTATGGCTACACCTTC.

This clonotype turned up a few times. V usage is TRBV12-3 or TRBV12-4 and J usage is TRBJ1-2, with 8 bases fitting TRBD1. The V segment lost 3 bases and the J segment 7 bases; nucleotides outside the gene matches: 13. This CDR3 is 16 amino acids long. The CDR3 nucleotides are TGTGCCAGCAGTTTTGTCGGCGGACAGGGTTTGTTTGGCTACACCTTC. Translated: CASSFVGGQGLFGYTF.

This clonotype was picked up a small number of times. The rearrangement links TRBV13 to TRBJ1-4, with a possible D match to TRBD1 (6 bases). Trimming took 5 bases from V and 7 from J, leaving 11 bases between them. The germline CDR1 and CDR2 sequences are PRHDT and FYEKMQ (reference sequence). The CDR3 has 13 residues. The DNA for the CDR3 is TGTGCCAGCAGCCGAGGGGGGGGTGAAAAACTGTTTTTT. Residues: CASSRGGGEKLFF.

This clonotype was seen only a few times. This rearrangement joins TRBV7-2 to TRBJ1-2; 8 bases match TRBD1. This CDR3 has 15 residues. The trim removed 4 bases at V and 6 bases at J, leaving 10 bases unmatched. Germline lookup yields CDR1 SGHTA and CDR2 FQGNSA. CDR3 DNA sequence: TGTGCCAGCAGCTCACAAGGACAGGGTCTGGATGGCTACACCTTC. Its translation: CASSSQGQGLDGYTF.

V and J are TRBV5-1 and TRBJ2-1; 15 bases line up with TRBD2. V shed 2 bases, J shed 7 bases, and the junction held 4 bases outside the gene matches. Germline-derived CDR1 and CDR2 are SGHRS and YFSETQ. The CDR3 is 16 amino acids. CDR3 in DNA: TGCGCCAGCAGCTTACTGGGACTAGCGGGGGGAAATGAGCAGTTCTTC. Protein: CASSLLGLAGGNEQFF.

This clonotype was counted a few times. V and J are TRBV6-5 and TRBJ1-5, with unresolved D. Germline V gene data show CDR1 as MNHEY and CDR2 as SVGAGI. This CDR3 has 13 residues. The V end lost 6 bases, the J end lost 7 bases, and 13 bases lay between the germline ends. The DNA of the CDR3 is TGTGCCAGCAGAGATGACATAAGGCAGCCCCAGCATTTT. This gives the protein CASRDDIRQPQHF.

Only a few counts were recorded for this clonotype. The chain recombines TRBV5-4 with TRBJ2-1; D remains unclear. Germline V gives CDR1 SGHNT, CDR2 YYREEE (reference sequence). V was shortened by 0 bases and J by 4 bases, with 14 bases between the two germline ends. The CDR3 contains 16 residues. The CDR3: CASSLDVGLGYNEQFF. DNA for the CDR3: TGTGCCAGCAGCTTGGACGTGGGGTTAGGATACAATGAGCAGTTCTTC. The full variable domain, its missing parts supplied by reference TRBV5-4 and TRBJ2-1, is ETGVTQSPTHLIKTRGQQVTLRCSSQSGHNTVSWYQQALGQGPQFIFQYYREEENGRGNFPPRFSGLQFPNYSSELNVNALELDDSALYLCASSLDVGLGYNEQFFGPGTRLTVL.

This clonotype was counted only a few times. This chain links TRBV6-5 with TRBJ1-2; the match to TRBD1 covers 7 bases. Looked up from germline, CDR1 is MNHEY and CDR2 is SVGAGI. With 2 bases clipped from V and 11 bases from J, the junction kept 2 bases outside the gene matches. CDR3 length: 11 amino acids. The CDR3 loop is CASSYGDSYTF. The CDR3 region has the DNA TGTGCCAGCAGTTACGGGGACAGTTACACCTTC.

The rearrangement links TRBV15 to TRBJ2-7, with a tentative D call TRBD1 (6 bases). Germline loops: CDR1 LNHNV, CDR2 YYDKDF (reference sequence). V dropped 0 bases and J dropped 10 bases, with 10 bases sitting between them. There are 12 residues in the CDR3. The CDR3 here is CATSRDAGDQYF. CDR3 bases: TGTGCCACCAGCAGAGATGCAGGGGACCAGTACTTC.

The V gene is TRBV20-1, the J gene TRBJ1-4; D possibly corresponds to TRBD1 (5 bases). The V end was cut by 4 bases, the J end by 7 bases, with 13 bases between. In germline, CDR1 is DFQATT, CDR2 SNEGSKA (reference sequence). This CDR3 region has 13 residues. This CDR3 is CSAMGDPSEKLFF. In DNA form, the CDR3 reads TGCAGTGCTATGGGGGATCCATCTGAAAAACTGTTTTTT.

This clonotype was seen a handful of times. The rearrangement uses TRBV11-2 and TRBJ2-3; D not resolved. This CDR3 has 18 residues. Trimming removed 3 bases at V and 2 bases at J, with 21 bases between. Germline CDR1 reads SGHAT; CDR2 reads FQNNGV. The CDR3: CASSLGLGSWPPTDTQYF. In DNA, the CDR3 is TGTGCCAGCAGCTTGGGTTTGGGGTCCTGGCCCCCCACAGATACGCAGTATTTT. The whole variable domain, remainder taken from reference TRBV11-2 and TRBJ2-3, is EAGVAQSPRYKIIEKRQSVAFWCNPISGHATLYWYQQILGQGPKLLIQFQNNGVVDDSQLPKDRFSAERLKGVDSTLKIQPAKLEDSAVYLCASSLGLGSWPPTDTQYFGPGTRLTVL.

J is TRBJ1-2 and V is TRBV21-1; no check of the table's D call, TRBD1, against the DNA was made. TRBV21-1 is a known pseudogene. The CDR3 totals 19 residues. CDR3 DNA: TGTGCCAGCAGCATCCCCTCTATCAGACAGAAAAATCCTAACTATGGCTACACCTTC. This sequence encodes CASSIPSIRQKNPNYGYTF.

This sequence joins TRBV5-6 and TRBJ2-6; TRBD2 might be the D (6 bases). V lost 6 bases, J lost 4 bases, and 17 bases lay in between. Germline loops: CDR1 SGHDT, CDR2 YYEEEE. The CDR3 sequence is 16 residues long. This chain's CDR3 is CASILRGGLGANVLTF. CDR3 in DNA: TGTGCCAGCATCCTTCGGGGAGGTTTGGGGGCCAACGTCCTGACTTTC.

The V call is TRBV20-1, the J call TRBJ2-7; tentative D call: TRBD2 (5 bases). Trimming left V 0 bases short and J 7 bases short, with 22 bases between. Per germline, CDR1 DFQATT and CDR2 SNEGSKA (reference sequence). The CDR3 is made up of 16 amino acids. Written as DNA, the CDR3 is TGCAGTGCTAGAGACGTCGGGATGACCTCCTACAATGAGCAGTACTTC. This codes for CSARDVGMTSYNEQYF.

The chain couples TRBV4-3 to TRBJ2-5; D possibly uses TRBD1 or TRBD2 (5 bases each). CDR3 size: 14 residues. Germline lookup yields CDR1 LGHNA and CDR2 YSLEER. Deletions cut 4 bases from V and 7 bases from J, with 16 bases between. The CDR3, as DNA: TGCGCCAGCAGCCTTGACCTCCAGAGGGGGACCCAGTACTTC. Residues: CASSLDLQRGTQYF.

The chain carries TRBV4-3 and TRBJ2-3; D is undetermined. CDR3 length: 13 residues. V lost 1 base to trimming and J lost 6 bases, with 8 bases between them. Germline V gene sequence: CDR1 LGHNA, CDR2 YSLEER. The CDR3 is CASSQARPDTQYF. The CDR3 nucleotides are TGCGCCAGCAGCCAAGCCCGCCCCGATACGCAGTATTTT.

V is TRBV9 and J is TRBJ2-7; weak D call: TRBD1 (5 bases). Trimming removed 4 bases at V and 2 bases at J, with 19 bases between. There are 16 residues in the CDR3. Per germline, CDR1 SGDLS and CDR2 YYNGEE. This CDR3 is CASSSASNRPTYEQYF. In DNA form, the CDR3 reads TGTGCCAGCAGCTCCGCTTCGAACAGGCCCACCTACGAGCAGTACTTC.

The rearrangement links TRBV7-3 to TRBJ2-5; weak D call: TRBD1 (6 bases). Germline-derived CDR1 and CDR2 are SGHTA and FQGTGA. Trimming took off 5 bases at V and 1 base at J, with 14 bases between the two ends. The CDR3 is made up of 15 amino acids. CDR3 DNA sequence: TGTGCCAGCAGCGCCGCAGGGGCTCGCCAAGAGACCCAGTACTTC. Residues: CASSAAGARQETQYF.